This T cell receptor (beta chain) was identified in a study of chemoradiotherapy in HPV16-positive cancers. About the research overall: Candidate HPV-specific clones and shared TCR motifs came from two HPV16-positive patients.

This CDR3 region has 13 residues. CDR1 is MNHNS and CDR2 is SASEGT in the germline V gene. The trim removed 7 bases at V and 5 bases at J, leaving 4 bases unmatched. Here immunoSEQ multiplex PCR was the method, and the copy in TCRdb shows in-frame clones only, minus some. This table holds around 1,200 clones, approximately 90% found once. The sample here was tumor tissue, taken from a patient who underwent chemoradiotherapy. The TCR originated in a human donor with HPV-associated anogenital cancer. The rearrangement uses TRBV6-1 and TRBJ2-5; 10 nucleotides agree with TRBD2. CDR3 nucleotide sequence: TGTGCCAGCAAGCTAGCGGGAGTTGAGACCCAGTACTTC. It codes for CASKLAGVETQYF.